These 20 T cell receptor beta chains share one sample of origin, sequenced in a study of pediatric ulcerative colitis. Some clones are missing from TCRdb's copy, which holds only in-frame ones; the method was immunoSEQ multiplex PCR. The data contain about 35,000 clones, 81% of them singletons. One to two pinch biopsies were taken from the rectum during colonoscopy. The sequencing sample was made of gut tissue. These receptors were collected from a boy under 18 with mild ulcerative colitis.

This chain uses TRBV21-1 with TRBJ2-1. TRBV21-1 is annotated as a pseudogene. The CDR3 totals 18 residues. CDR3 DNA: TGTGCCAGCAGCAAAGGTCAGGGTACCGGGACCACGAACAATGAGCAGTTCTTC. Translation gives CASSKGQGTGTTNNEQFF.

The J gene is TRBJ1-2, the V gene TRBV7-2; 9 nucleotides match TRBD1. The CDR3 spans 14 residues. From germline, CDR1 is SGHTA and CDR2 FQGNSA. After removal of 5 bases from V and 8 bases from J, the junction contained 9 bases not matched to a gene. CDR3 nucleotide sequence: TGTGCCAGCAGCCTGTCCCGGGACAGGGTCGGCTACACCTTC. This translates into CASSLSRDRVGYTF.

CDR3: CASSVVATSTGEQFF. As DNA, the CDR3 is TGTGCCAGCAGCGTAGTAGCGACCTCTACGGGGGAGCAGTTCTTC. The chain combines TRBV9 with TRBJ2-1; perhaps TRBD2 as D (5 bases). V lost 0 bases, J lost 10 bases, and 17 bases lay in between. Germline V gives CDR1 SGDLS, CDR2 YYNGEE. The CDR3 covers 15 residues.

V is TRBV30 and J is TRBJ1-1; D remains unclear. This CDR3 is 13 amino acids long. V was cut by 3 bases and J by 5 bases, with 13 bases left in between. Germline V CDR1 and CDR2: GTSNPN, SVGIG (reference sequence). The CDR3 sequence: CAWSDGLGTEAFF. The CDR3 nucleotides are TGTGCCTGGAGCGACGGACTGGGTACTGAAGCTTTCTTT.

CDR3 sequence reads: CASSSGTGGSDTQYF. The CDR3 region has the DNA TGCGCCAGCAGTTCCGGGACAGGGGGATCAGATACGCAGTATTTT. The chain has TRBV10-1 and TRBJ2-3, with TRBD1 identical over 11 bases. V lost 5 bases, J lost 4 bases, and 5 bases stayed unmatched. There are 15 residues in the CDR3. Germline V CDR1 and CDR2: WNHNN, SYGVQD (reference sequence).

The chain has TRBV5-5 and TRBJ2-3; D is possibly TRBD1 (6 bases). With 4 bases removed from V and 3 bases from J, the gap between germline ends came to 18 bases. Per germline, CDR1 SGHKS and CDR2 YYEKEE (reference sequence). The length of the CDR3 is 16 residues. The CDR3 DNA reads TGTGCCAGCAGCCCCCGTAATCTCAGGGGAACAGATACGCAGTATTTT. Translated, it gives CASSPRNLRGTDTQYF.

This clone was observed once. The V gene is TRBV6-1, the J gene TRBJ1-5; tentative D call: TRBD1 (6 bases). The CDR3 is 12 amino acids. The V and J ends lost 8 bases and 7 bases respectively, with 12 bases between them. From germline, CDR1 is MNHNS and CDR2 SASEGT. CDR3 sequence reads: CASHRVGQPQHF. The CDR3 DNA reads as TGTGCCAGCCACAGGGTGGGGCAGCCCCAGCATTTT.

The chain combines TRBV5-1 with TRBJ1-2, with D maybe TRBD1 (5 bases). The CDR3 has 16 amino acids. V lost 4 bases, J lost 0 bases, and 16 bases lay in between. From germline, CDR1 is SGHRS and CDR2 YFSETQ. The DNA for the CDR3 is TGCGCCAGCAGCCTAACTTCCCAGGGACCTAACTATGGCTACACCTTC. This codes for CASSLTSQGPNYGYTF.

The chain links TRBV7-2 to TRBJ1-2; D not resolved. CDR3 length equals 13 residues. Germline loops: CDR1 SGHTA, CDR2 FQGNSA. The ends were cut back, 3 bases at V and 7 bases at J, with 12 bases in the middle. CDR3 sequence reads: CASSFPGGVGYTF. The CDR3 nucleotides read TGTGCCAGCAGCTTTCCCGGCGGGGTTGGCTACACCTTC.

This clone was detected only once. V gene TRBV20-1 combines with J gene TRBJ2-3; no clear D gene. The CDR3 consists of 10 residues. Germline V lookup: CDR1 DFQATT, CDR2 SNEGSKA (reference sequence). V lost 3 bases, J lost 2 bases, and 0 bases lay in between. For the CDR3, the DNA is TGCAGTGCTAGCACAGATACGCAGTATTTT. Its protein product is CSASTDTQYF.

This clone was found once. The chain couples TRBV4-1 to TRBJ2-7; D is possibly TRBD1 (5 bases). Germline V lookup: CDR1 MGHRA, CDR2 YSYEKL. The CDR3 covers 14 residues. Trimming removed 3 bases at V and 3 bases at J, with 12 bases between. CDR3 DNA sequence: TGCGCCAGCAGCCACAAGGCGACAGACTACGAGCAGTACTTC. It is translated as CASSHKATDYEQYF.

The chain couples TRBV19 to TRBJ2-5, with 9 nucleotides matching TRBD2. The ends lost 2 bases at V and 4 bases at J; junction bases unmatched: 11. This CDR3 has 17 residues. Germline values: CDR1 LNHDA, CDR2 SQIVND (reference sequence). The DNA for the CDR3 is TGTGCCAGTAGTATATCACCGCGGGGCGGGGGGGTAGAGACCCAGTACTTC. It codes for CASSISPRGGGVETQYF.

Only one count was recorded for this clone. The V and J genes are TRBV6-6 and TRBJ1-1; maybe TRBD1 (5 bases). V gave up 2 bases and J gave up 7 bases, with 11 bases separating them. The CDR3 covers 13 residues. Germline-derived CDR1 and CDR2 are MNHNY and SVGAGI (reference sequence). CDR3 sequence reads: CASSYNRQFEAFF. CDR3 nucleotides: TGTGCCAGCAGTTACAACAGACAGTTTGAAGCTTTCTTT.

The J gene is TRBJ1-1, the V gene TRBV12-5; 8 nucleotides agree with TRBD1. The CDR3 spans 16 residues. Looked up from germline, CDR1 is LGHNT and CDR2 is FRNRAP. V lost 0 bases to trimming and J lost 6 bases; unmatched junction nucleotides: 9. The CDR3 sequence: CASGLVQGGPLSEAFF. In DNA, the CDR3 is TGTGCTAGTGGTTTGGTACAGGGGGGGCCCCTTTCTGAAGCTTTCTTT.

The V call is TRBV11-2, the J call TRBJ1-6, with D unresolved. The V gene's germline CDR1 is SGHAT and CDR2 FQNNGV. V was trimmed by 2 bases and J by 3 bases, leaving 5 bases between them. The CDR3 covers 14 residues. CDR3 residues: CASSLRSYNSPLHF. CDR3 coding DNA: TGTGCCAGCAGCTTACGCAGCTATAATTCACCCCTCCACTTT.

V and J are TRBV9 and TRBJ1-4; D is ambiguous. The germline V and J ends were trimmed by 3 bases and 0 bases, with 9 bases remaining between them. The CDR3 extends over 15 amino acids. Germline CDR1 and CDR2: SGDLS and YYNGEE. CDR3: CASSAQGSTNEKLFF. The CDR3 DNA follows: TGTGCCAGCAGCGCACAAGGTTCAACTAATGAAAAACTGTTTTTT.

The rearrangement links TRBV18 to TRBJ2-3, with D perhaps matching TRBD1 (6 bases). The CDR3 has 14 residues. Germline V gene data show CDR1 as KGHSH and CDR2 as LQKENI. The germline V and J ends were trimmed by 0 bases and 5 bases, with 9 bases remaining between them. CDR3 residues: CASSPPTGIDTQYF. CDR3 coding DNA: TGTGCCAGCTCACCACCTACAGGGATAGATACGCAGTATTTT.

The chain joins TRBV6-1 to TRBJ1-2; 7 bases match TRBD1. V lost 1 base and J lost 4; bases outside the gene matches: 12. The CDR3 runs to 17 residues. Germline loops: CDR1 MNHNS, CDR2 SASEGT. The CDR3 sequence: CASSEEVGGTALYGYTF. The CDR3 DNA follows: TGTGCCAGCAGTGAAGAAGTTGGAGGGACAGCGCTCTATGGCTACACCTTC.

This clone was seen more than once but under ten times. The DNA for the CDR3 is TGTGCCAGCAGCCGGGACCTTCCAGGAAACACCATATATTTT. It is translated as CASSRDLPGNTIYF. V and J are TRBV7-9 and TRBJ1-3; D may be TRBD1 (5 bases). The CDR3 is made up of 14 amino acids. In germline, CDR1 is SEHNR, CDR2 FQNEAQ (reference sequence). Between the trimmed V and J ends, which lost 5 bases and 4 bases, there was a span of 12 bases.

The chain couples TRBV10-3 to TRBJ1-3; D is undetermined. The CDR3 has 17 residues. Looked up from germline, CDR1 is ENHRY and CDR2 is SYGVKD. Deletions cut 0 bases from V and 3 bases from J, with 15 bases between. This CDR3 is CAISESLFTRGGNTIYF. CDR3 nucleotide sequence: TGTGCCATCAGTGAGTCCCTATTCACACGAGGTGGAAACACCATATATTTT.